These 26 T cell receptor beta chains were all obtained from the same sample, sequenced in a study of blood T cell repertoires in COVID-19. The method was immunoSEQ multiplex PCR; TCRdb's version includes in-frame clones alone and lacks a portion of them. The sample lists 250,000 to 350,000 clones; less than 85% were seen once. Sequenced input: peripheral blood. The receptors shown here come from a human donor with COVID-19, enrolled during active disease. The donor label of this sample is uncertain.

The chain uses TRBV14 and TRBJ2-1; D is perhaps TRBD2 (5 bases). Per germline, CDR1 SGHDN and CDR2 FVKESK. Trimming took off 1 base at V and 5 bases at J, with 12 bases between the two ends. This CDR3 region has 15 residues. Here the CDR3 reads CASSQAWIGDNEQFF. DNA for the CDR3: TGTGCCAGCAGCCAAGCTTGGATCGGGGACAATGAGCAGTTCTTC.

The V call is TRBV7-3, the J call TRBJ2-1, with 8 bases identical to TRBD1. The CDR3 sequence is 16 residues long. Germline lookup yields CDR1 SGHTA and CDR2 FQGTGA. V was clipped by 1 base and J by 6 bases; unmatched bases: 8. The CDR3 DNA reads as TGTGCCAGCAGCTTAATAACTGGACAGGGTCTCAATGAGCAGTTCTTC. As protein: CASSLITGQGLNEQFF.

This chain connects TRBV18 to TRBJ1-1, with a weak D call TRBD1 (5 bases). The CDR3 runs 16 residues. Germline lookup yields CDR1 KGHSH and CDR2 LQKENI. The V gene lost 1 base and the J gene lost 6 bases, with 18 bases spanning the gap. This CDR3 is CASSPLNHVGGAEAFF. The DNA of the CDR3 is TGTGCCAGCTCACCACTGAACCACGTGGGGGGGGCTGAAGCTTTCTTT.

The chain combines TRBV5-1 with TRBJ2-7, with D possibly TRBD1 on 5 matching bases. The length of the CDR3 is 16 residues. The germline V gene encodes CDR1 SGHRS and CDR2 YFSETQ. Trimming removed 0 bases from V and 4 bases from J, with 17 bases in between. The CDR3 is CASSLGPRVESYEQYF. The DNA for the CDR3 is TGCGCCAGCAGCTTGGGCCCCAGGGTGGAATCATACGAGCAGTACTTC.

This clone was seen once. CDR3 residues: CASSVVVAGGSDTQYF. Here the CDR3 DNA reads TGTGCCAGCAGCGTAGTTGTGGCGGGAGGCTCAGATACGCAGTATTTT. The V gene is TRBV9, the J gene TRBJ2-3, with TRBD2 matching 8 bases. The V and J ends lost 0 bases and 4 bases, in that order; junction bases with no gene match: 7. Looked up from germline, CDR1 is SGDLS and CDR2 is YYNGEE. This CDR3 contains 16 residues.

This chain links TRBV11-2 with TRBJ2-5, with TRBD2 matching over 13 bases. Germline CDR1 is SGHAT and CDR2 is FQNNGV. The ends lost 5 bases at V and 5 bases at J; junction bases unmatched: 11. The CDR3 is 17 amino acids. CDR3 loop: CASSPPGLAGARETQYF. The DNA of the CDR3 is TGTGCCAGCAGCCCCCCCGGACTAGCGGGAGCGAGGGAGACCCAGTACTTC.

The rearrangement uses TRBV9 and TRBJ2-3, with no clear D. CDR3 length: 13 amino acids. V was clipped by 2 bases and J by 6 bases, with 10 bases between them. Germline V gene data show CDR1 as SGDLS and CDR2 as YYNGEE. CDR3 sequence reads: CASSVGELDTQYF. The CDR3 DNA sequence: TGTGCCAGCAGCGTTGGAGAACTGGATACGCAGTATTTT. The complete variable domain, with remaining parts taken from reference TRBV9 and TRBJ2-3, reads DSGVTQTPKHLITATGQRVTLRCSPRSGDLSVYWYQQSLDQGLQFLIQYYNGEERAKGNILERFSAQQFPDLHSELNLSSLELGDSALYFCASSVGELDTQYFGPGTRLTVL.

V gene TRBV19 combines with J gene TRBJ1-5; TRBD1 might be the D (6 bases). This CDR3 has 20 residues. CDR1 and CDR2 from the germline V gene are LNHDA and SQIVND (reference sequence). V dropped 3 bases and J dropped 1 base, with 25 bases sitting between them. The CDR3: CASSMVLNRQVVLSNQPQHF. The CDR3 region has the DNA TGTGCCAGTAGTATGGTTCTCAACCGACAGGTCGTTTTGAGCAATCAGCCCCAGCATTTT. Variable domain in full (rest from reference TRBV19 and TRBJ1-5): DGGITQSPKYLFRKEGQNVTLSCEQNLNHDAMYWYRQDPGQGLRLIYYSQIVNDFQKGDIAEGYSVSREKKESFPLTVTSAQKNPTAFYLCASSMVLNRQVVLSNQPQHFGDGTRLSIL.

This clone occurred once. Other DNA sequences in this specimen translate into the identical CDR3. The chain couples TRBV5-1 to TRBJ2-2; 10 bases agree with TRBD1. The germline CDR1 and CDR2 sequences are SGHRS and YFSETQ. Unmatched junction bases numbered 5, after V lost 4 bases and J lost 5 bases. The length of the CDR3 is 15 residues. Here the CDR3 reads CASSTGQGRTGELFF. The CDR3 DNA sequence: TGCGCCAGCAGCACGGGACAGGGGAGGACCGGGGAGCTGTTTTTT.

V usage is TRBV3-1 (or the pseudogene TRBV3-2) and J usage is TRBJ2-7; TRBD2 agrees at 11 bases. V shed 1 base, J shed 5 bases, and the junction held 13 bases outside the gene matches. CDR1 is LGHDT, CDR2 YNNKEL, per germline (reference sequence). This CDR3 region has 18 residues. The CDR3 region is CASSQGTSGRGGPNEQYF. CDR3 coding DNA: TGTGCCAGCAGCCAAGGTACTAGCGGGAGAGGAGGGCCAAACGAGCAGTACTTC.

This clone was counted between two and nine times. The CDR3 region has the DNA TGTGCCAGCAGTCCATTCAGTGGGCCGAATCAGCCCCAGCATTTT. Translated, it gives CASSPFSGPNQPQHF. The V and J genes are TRBV7-9 and TRBJ1-5; D not resolved. From germline, CDR1 is SEHNR and CDR2 FQNEAQ (reference sequence). This CDR3 spans 15 amino acids. Trimming took off 6 bases at V and 4 bases at J, with 16 bases between the two ends.

This rearrangement joins TRBV6-2 or TRBV6-3 to TRBJ1-3; D is possibly TRBD1 (5 bases). Germline values: CDR1 MNHEY, CDR2 SVGEGT. Trimming took off 7 bases at V and 1 base at J, with 14 bases between the two ends. This CDR3 contains 15 residues. In DNA form, the CDR3 reads TGTGCCAGCACCCCTCTACAGGAATCTGGAAACACCATATATTTT. It specifies CASTPLQESGNTIYF.

The count of this clone is one. This chain connects TRBV7-3 to TRBJ2-6; the D is unclear. The CDR3 length is 13 residues. Per germline, CDR1 SGHTA and CDR2 FQGTGA. The germline V and J ends were trimmed by 5 bases and 2 bases, with 4 bases remaining between them. CDR3 DNA sequence: TGTGCCAGCAGCCAGACTGGGGCCAACGTCCTGACTTTC. Translating it yields CASSQTGANVLTF. The full variable domain, completed using reference TRBV7-3 and TRBJ2-6, is GAGVSQTPSNKVTEKGKYVELRCDPISGHTALYWYRQSLGQGPEFLIYFQGTGAADDSGLPNDRFFAVRPEGSVSTLKIQRTERGDSAVYLCASSQTGANVLTFGAGSRLTVL.

This clone was counted a single time. The genes are TRBV19 and TRBJ2-3, with 7 nucleotides matching TRBD1. The CDR3 spans 15 residues. The germline V gene encodes CDR1 LNHDA and CDR2 SQIVND (reference sequence). J gave up 6 bases and V 4 bases, and 10 bases lay outside the gene matches. In DNA, the CDR3 is TGTGCCAGTAGTAGGACAGGTCAAGGGGTGGATACGCAGTATTTT. Its translation is CASSRTGQGVDTQYF.

The V gene is TRBV4-2, the J gene TRBJ2-2, with 8 bases identical to TRBD1. CDR1 and CDR2 (germline): LGHNA, YNFKEQ. The length of the CDR3 is 15 residues. V dropped 4 bases and J dropped 1; count of bases not matched to a gene: 2. The CDR3 region has the DNA TGTGCCAGCAGCCTCGGGACAGGGAACACCGGGGAGCTGTTTTTT. Translated, it gives CASSLGTGNTGELFF.

Only one count was recorded for this clone. The chain uses TRBV4-3 and TRBJ1-5; tentatively, D is TRBD1 (6 bases). CDR3 length equals 15 residues. The V and J ends lost 0 bases and 7 bases respectively, with 13 bases between them. The germline gives CDR1 LGHNA, CDR2 YSLEER. CDR3: CASSQDTGIPQPQHF. CDR3 DNA sequence: TGCGCCAGCAGCCAAGATACAGGGATCCCCCAGCCCCAGCATTTT.

The V gene is TRBV3-1 (or the pseudogene TRBV3-2), the J gene TRBJ2-3, with a weak D call TRBD2 (5 bases). V was pared by 4 bases and J by 2 bases, with 10 bases between. Germline CDR1 is LGHDT and CDR2 is YNNKEL (reference sequence). CDR3 length equals 14 residues. CDR3: CASSPDSITDTQYF. For the CDR3, the DNA is TGTGCCAGCAGCCCGGACTCAATCACAGATACGCAGTATTTT.

The chain recombines TRBV30 with TRBJ1-2; 12 bases map to TRBD1. CDR3 length: 14 amino acids. Germline V gene lookup returns CDR1 GTSNPN and CDR2 SVGIG (reference sequence). Trimming cost V 5 bases and J 6 bases; bases outside gene matches: 7. For the CDR3, the DNA is TGTGCCTGGGTTTGGGACAGGGGGCAGGATGGCTACACCTTC. Encoded protein: CAWVWDRGQDGYTF.

V usage is TRBV3-1 (or the pseudogene TRBV3-2) and J usage is TRBJ1-2; D uncertain. Germline CDR1 and CDR2: LGHDT and YNNKEL (reference sequence). Trimming removed 1 base from V and 2 bases from J, with 8 bases in between. This CDR3 contains 14 residues. CDR3 nucleotide sequence: TGTGCCAGCAGCCAAGCAGGTAGGAACTATGGCTACACCTTC. It specifies CASSQAGRNYGYTF.

The V call is TRBV2, the J call TRBJ1-5; 8 bases line up with TRBD1. CDR3 length equals 14 residues. Germline CDR1 reads SNHLY; CDR2 reads FYNNEI. J was trimmed by 4 bases and V by 6 bases; bases with no gene match: 5. In DNA, the CDR3 is TGTGCCAGCAGGGACAGGGATGGGAATCAGCCCCAGCATTTT. Its protein is CASRDRDGNQPQHF.

This chain links TRBV10-2 with TRBJ1-5, with 7 bases identical to TRBD1. CDR3 size: 14 residues. The germline CDR1 and CDR2 sequences are WSHSY and SAAADI. The junction had 4 bases not matched to a gene; V was cut back by 4 bases and J by 4 bases. CDR3 protein: CASSAGQRNQPQHF. Written as DNA, the CDR3 is TGCGCCAGCAGTGCGGGACAGCGAAATCAGCCCCAGCATTTT.

There are many counts of this clone. The chain joins TRBV7-9 to TRBJ2-3, with D possibly TRBD1 on 8 matching bases. The CDR3 is 18 residues long. Germline CDR1 and CDR2: SEHNR and FQNEAQ (reference sequence). The V and J ends lost 4 bases and 1 base respectively, with 21 bases between them. Written as DNA, the CDR3 is TGTGCCAGCAGCTCCAGAATCGACAGGGGAGGGGGCACAGATACGCAGTATTTT. Protein: CASSSRIDRGGGTDTQYF.

This clone was detected only a few times. J is TRBJ2-5 and V is TRBV13, with 10 bases fitting TRBD2. Losses at the gene ends were 4 bases for V and 4 bases for J; bases not matched to a gene: 6. Germline assignment: CDR1 PRHDT and CDR2 FYEKMQ (reference sequence). The CDR3 covers 15 residues. The CDR3 protein is CASSSRTSGRETQYF. CDR3 DNA: TGTGCCAGCAGCTCTCGGACTAGCGGTCGAGAGACCCAGTACTTC.

The V gene is TRBV28, the J gene TRBJ1-1, with 8 bases lining up with TRBD1. CDR1 MDHEN and CDR2 SYDVKM come from the germline V gene. The CDR3 sequence is 15 residues long. Trimming removed 2 bases from V and 8 bases from J; junction bases left unmatched: 10. This CDR3 reads CASSLRTGYPGEAFF. For the CDR3, the DNA is TGTGCCAGCAGTTTAAGGACAGGGTACCCCGGGGAAGCTTTCTTT.

The V and J genes are TRBV6-2 or TRBV6-3 and TRBJ2-2; D is unclear. V was clipped by 6 bases and J by 9 bases, with 8 bases between them. Germline V CDR1 and CDR2: MNHEY, SVGEGT. This CDR3 has 11 residues. CDR3 protein: CASSLQRELFF. Here the CDR3 DNA reads TGTGCCAGCAGCCTACAGAGGGAGCTGTTTTTT.

The chain employs TRBV7-9 and TRBJ2-5; 10 bases agree with TRBD1. Germline V gene lookup returns CDR1 SEHNR and CDR2 FQNEAQ (reference sequence). V lost 4 bases and J lost 5; bases outside the gene matches: 7. The CDR3 spans 15 residues. The CDR3, as DNA: TGTGCCAGCAGCTACGGGACAGGGGATGTGGAGACCCAGTACTTC. Its translation is CASSYGTGDVETQYF. The variable domain in full, with the rest retrieved from reference TRBV7-9 and TRBJ2-5, is DTGVSQNPRHKITKRGQNVTFRCDPISEHNRLYWYRQTLGQGPEFLTYFQNEAQLEKSRLLSDRFSAERPKGSFSTLEIQRTEQGDSAMYLCASSYGTGDVETQYFGPGTRLLVL.